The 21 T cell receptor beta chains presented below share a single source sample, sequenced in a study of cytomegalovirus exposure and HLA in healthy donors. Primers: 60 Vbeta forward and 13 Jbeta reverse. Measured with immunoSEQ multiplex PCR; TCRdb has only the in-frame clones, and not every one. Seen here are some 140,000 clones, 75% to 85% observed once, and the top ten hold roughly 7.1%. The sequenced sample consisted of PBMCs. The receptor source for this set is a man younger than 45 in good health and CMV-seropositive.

CDR3 protein: CASSLSGAGKDTQYF. The CDR3 DNA reads TGCGCCAGCAGCTTGTCTGGGGCGGGAAAGGATACGCAGTATTTT. J is TRBJ2-3 and V is TRBV5-1, with D possibly TRBD2 on 6 matching bases. The CDR3 is made up of 15 amino acids. Germline-derived CDR1 and CDR2 are SGHRS and YFSETQ. V dropped 1 base and J dropped 6 bases, with 15 bases sitting between them.

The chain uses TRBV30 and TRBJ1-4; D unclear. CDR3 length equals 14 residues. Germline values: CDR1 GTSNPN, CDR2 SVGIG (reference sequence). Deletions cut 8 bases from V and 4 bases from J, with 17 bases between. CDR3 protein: CAGKSTGGNEKLFF. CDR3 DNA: TGTGCCGGAAAGTCCACGGGAGGTAATGAAAAACTGTTTTTT.

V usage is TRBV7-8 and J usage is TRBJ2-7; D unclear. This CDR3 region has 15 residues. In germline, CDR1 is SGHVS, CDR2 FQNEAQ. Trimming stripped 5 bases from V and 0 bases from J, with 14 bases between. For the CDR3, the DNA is TGTGCCAGCAGCCTCGTCGGCGGAAGCTCCTACGAGCAGTACTTC. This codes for CASSLVGGSSYEQYF.

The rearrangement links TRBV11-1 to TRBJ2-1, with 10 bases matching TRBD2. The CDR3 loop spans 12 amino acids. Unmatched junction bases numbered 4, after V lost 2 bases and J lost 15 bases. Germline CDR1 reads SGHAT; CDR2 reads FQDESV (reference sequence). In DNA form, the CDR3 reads TGTGCCAGCAGCTTACGAGCGGGAGGGTTGTTCTTC. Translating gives CASSLRAGGLFF.

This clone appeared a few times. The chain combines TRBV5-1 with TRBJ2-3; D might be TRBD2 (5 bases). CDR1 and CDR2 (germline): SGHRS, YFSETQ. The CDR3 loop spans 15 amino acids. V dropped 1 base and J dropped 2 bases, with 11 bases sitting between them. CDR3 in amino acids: CASSLMRGYTDTQYF. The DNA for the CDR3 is TGCGCCAGCAGCTTGATGAGAGGGTACACAGATACGCAGTATTTT.

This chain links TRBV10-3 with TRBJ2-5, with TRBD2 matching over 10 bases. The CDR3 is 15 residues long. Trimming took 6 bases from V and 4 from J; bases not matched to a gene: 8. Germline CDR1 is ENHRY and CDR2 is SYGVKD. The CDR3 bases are TGTGCCATCAGCTCTAGCGGGAGCGGAACAGAGACCCAGTACTTC. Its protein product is CAISSSGSGTETQYF.

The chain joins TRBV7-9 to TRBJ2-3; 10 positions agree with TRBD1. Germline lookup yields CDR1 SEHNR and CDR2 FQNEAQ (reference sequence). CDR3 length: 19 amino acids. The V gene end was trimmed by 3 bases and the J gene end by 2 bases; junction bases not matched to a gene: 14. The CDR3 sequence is CASSFLRRQGQGFTDTQYF. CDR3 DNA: TGTGCCAGCAGCTTCCTAAGAAGACAGGGACAGGGGTTCACAGATACGCAGTATTTT.

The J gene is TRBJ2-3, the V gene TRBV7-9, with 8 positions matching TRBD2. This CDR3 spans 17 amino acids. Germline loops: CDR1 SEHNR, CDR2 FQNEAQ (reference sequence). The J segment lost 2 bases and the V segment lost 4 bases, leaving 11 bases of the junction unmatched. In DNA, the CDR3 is TGTGCCAGCAGCTCCGCCGGGAGCGGGGGCCACACAGATACGCAGTATTTT. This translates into CASSSAGSGGHTDTQYF.

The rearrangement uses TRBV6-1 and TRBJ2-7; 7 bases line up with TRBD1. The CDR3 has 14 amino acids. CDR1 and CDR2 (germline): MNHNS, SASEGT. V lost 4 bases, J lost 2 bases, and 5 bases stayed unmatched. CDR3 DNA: TGTGCCAGCAGTGCCGGGACAGCGGCCTACGAGCAGTACTTC. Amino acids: CASSAGTAAYEQYF.

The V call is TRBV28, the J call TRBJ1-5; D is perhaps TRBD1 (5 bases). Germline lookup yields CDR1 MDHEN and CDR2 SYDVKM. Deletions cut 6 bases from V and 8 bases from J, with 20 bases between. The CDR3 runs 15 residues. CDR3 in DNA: TGTGCCAGCAGGACCCCGGGGAGGGGAGTGGAGCCCCAGCATTTT. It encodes CASRTPGRGVEPQHF.

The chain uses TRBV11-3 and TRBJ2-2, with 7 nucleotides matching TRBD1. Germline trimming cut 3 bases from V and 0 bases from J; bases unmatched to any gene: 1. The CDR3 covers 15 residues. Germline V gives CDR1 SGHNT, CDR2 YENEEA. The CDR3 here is CASSLRGPNTGELFF. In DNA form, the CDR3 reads TGTGCCAGCAGCTTGAGGGGGCCGAACACCGGGGAGCTGTTTTTT.

Here the CDR3 DNA reads TGTGCCAGCAGCTTAGGGACTAACACCGGGGAGCTGTTTTTT. As protein: CASSLGTNTGELFF. The rearrangement uses TRBV11-1 and TRBJ2-2; possibly TRBD2 for D (5 bases). Germline V gives CDR1 SGHAT, CDR2 FQDESV (reference sequence). This CDR3 has 14 amino acids. V was pared by 1 base and J by 2 bases, with 5 bases between. Full variable domain (rest looked up from reference TRBV11-1 and TRBJ2-2): EAEVAQSPRYKITEKSQAVAFWCDPISGHATLYWYRQILGQGPELLVQFQDESVVDDSQLPKDRFSAERLKGVDSTLKIQPAELGDSAMYLCASSLGTNTGELFFGEGSRLTVL.

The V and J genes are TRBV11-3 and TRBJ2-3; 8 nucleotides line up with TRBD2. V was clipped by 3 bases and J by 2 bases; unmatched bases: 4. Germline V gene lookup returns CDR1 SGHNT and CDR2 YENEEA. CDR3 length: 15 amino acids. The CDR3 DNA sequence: TGTGCCAGCAGCTTTGGAGCGGGAGACACAGATACGCAGTATTTT. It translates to CASSFGAGDTDTQYF.

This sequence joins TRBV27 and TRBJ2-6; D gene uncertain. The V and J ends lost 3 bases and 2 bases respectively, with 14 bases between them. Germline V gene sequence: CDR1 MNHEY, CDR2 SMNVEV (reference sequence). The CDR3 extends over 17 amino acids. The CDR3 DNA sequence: TGTGCCAGCAGTTTCCTGGGCCGTTCGGCTGGGGCCAACGTCCTGACTTTC. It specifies CASSFLGRSAGANVLTF.

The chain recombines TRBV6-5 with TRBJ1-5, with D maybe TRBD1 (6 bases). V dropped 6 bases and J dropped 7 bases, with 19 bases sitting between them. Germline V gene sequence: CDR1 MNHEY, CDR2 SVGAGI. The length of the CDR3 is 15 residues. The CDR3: CASRPAGDRWQPQHF. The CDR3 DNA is TGTGCCAGCAGACCTGCAGGGGATCGGTGGCAGCCCCAGCATTTT.

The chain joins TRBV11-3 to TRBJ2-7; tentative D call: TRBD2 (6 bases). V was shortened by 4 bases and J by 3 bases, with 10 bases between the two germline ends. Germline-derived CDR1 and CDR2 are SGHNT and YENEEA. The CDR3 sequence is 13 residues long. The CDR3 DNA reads TGTGCCAGCAGCTCGGGGGAAGGCTACGAGCAGTACTTC. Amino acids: CASSSGEGYEQYF.

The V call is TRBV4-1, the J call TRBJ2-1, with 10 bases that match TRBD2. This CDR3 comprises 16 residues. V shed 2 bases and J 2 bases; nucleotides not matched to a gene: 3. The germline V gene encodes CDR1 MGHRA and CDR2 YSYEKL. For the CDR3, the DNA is TGCGCCAGCAGCCAAATTAGCGGGGGGACCTACAATGAGCAGTTCTTC. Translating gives CASSQISGGTYNEQFF.

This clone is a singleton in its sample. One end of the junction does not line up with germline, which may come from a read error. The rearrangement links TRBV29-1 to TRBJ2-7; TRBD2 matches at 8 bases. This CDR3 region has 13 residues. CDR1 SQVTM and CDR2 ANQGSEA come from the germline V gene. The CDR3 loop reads CSVEVRGGYEQHF. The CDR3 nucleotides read TGCAGCGTTGAGGTCCGGGGGGGCTACGAGCAGCACTTC.

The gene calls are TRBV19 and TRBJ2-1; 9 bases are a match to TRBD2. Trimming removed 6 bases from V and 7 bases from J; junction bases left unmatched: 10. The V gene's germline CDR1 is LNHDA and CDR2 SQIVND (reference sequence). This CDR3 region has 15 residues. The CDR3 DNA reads TGTGCCAGTAGGACGATAGCGGGAGCTGGAAATGAGCAGTTCTTC. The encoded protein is CASRTIAGAGNEQFF.

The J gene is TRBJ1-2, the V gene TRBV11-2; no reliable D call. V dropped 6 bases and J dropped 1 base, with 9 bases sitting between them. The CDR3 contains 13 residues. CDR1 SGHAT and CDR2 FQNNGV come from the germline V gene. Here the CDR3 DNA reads TGTGCCAGCAGGACACCCCGTAACTATGGCTACACCTTC. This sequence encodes CASRTPRNYGYTF.

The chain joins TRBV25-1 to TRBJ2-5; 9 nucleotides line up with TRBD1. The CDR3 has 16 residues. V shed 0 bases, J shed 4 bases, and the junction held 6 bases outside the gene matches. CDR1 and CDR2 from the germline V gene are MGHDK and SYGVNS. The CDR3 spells CASSEYNPTGGETQYF. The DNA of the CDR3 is TGTGCCAGCAGTGAATATAATCCGACAGGGGGAGAGACCCAGTACTTC.